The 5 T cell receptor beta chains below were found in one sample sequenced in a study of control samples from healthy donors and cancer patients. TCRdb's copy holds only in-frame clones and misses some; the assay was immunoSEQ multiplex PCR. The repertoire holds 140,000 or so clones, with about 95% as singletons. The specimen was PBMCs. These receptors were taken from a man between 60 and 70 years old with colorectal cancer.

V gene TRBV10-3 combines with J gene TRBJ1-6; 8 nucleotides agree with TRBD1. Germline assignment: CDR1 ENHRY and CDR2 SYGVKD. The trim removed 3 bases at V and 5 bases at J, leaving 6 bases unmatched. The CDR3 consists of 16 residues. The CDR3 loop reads CAISDWLGQDNSPLHF. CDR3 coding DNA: TGTGCCATCAGTGATTGGCTGGGACAGGATAATTCACCCCTCCACTTT.

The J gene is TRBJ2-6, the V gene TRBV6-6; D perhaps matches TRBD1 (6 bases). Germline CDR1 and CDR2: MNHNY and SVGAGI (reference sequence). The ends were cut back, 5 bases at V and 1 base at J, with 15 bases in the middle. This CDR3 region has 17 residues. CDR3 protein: CASSPPWTESGANVLTF. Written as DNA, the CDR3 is TGTGCCAGCAGTCCTCCCTGGACAGAGTCTGGGGCCAACGTCCTGACTTTC.

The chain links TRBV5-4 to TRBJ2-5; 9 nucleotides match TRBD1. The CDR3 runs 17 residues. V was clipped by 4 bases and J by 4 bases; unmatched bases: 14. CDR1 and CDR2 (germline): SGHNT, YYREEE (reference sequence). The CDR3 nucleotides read TGTGCCAGCAGCGGAGAAGGCCGGGACAGGGCGCGAGAGACCCAGTACTTC. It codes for CASSGEGRDRARETQYF.

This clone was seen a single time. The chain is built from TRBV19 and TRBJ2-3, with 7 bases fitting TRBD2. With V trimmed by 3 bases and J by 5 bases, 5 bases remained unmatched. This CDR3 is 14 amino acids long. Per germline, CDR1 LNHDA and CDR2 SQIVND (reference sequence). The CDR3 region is CASSMGRDRDTQYF. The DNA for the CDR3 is TGTGCCAGTAGTATGGGGAGGGATAGAGATACGCAGTATTTT.

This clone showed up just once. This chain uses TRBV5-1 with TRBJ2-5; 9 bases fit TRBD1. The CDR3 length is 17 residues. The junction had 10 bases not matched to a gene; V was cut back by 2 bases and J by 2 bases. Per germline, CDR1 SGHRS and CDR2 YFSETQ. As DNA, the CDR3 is TGCGCCAGCAGCTTCATTCCCGGGACAGGGTCTCAAGAGACCCAGTACTTC. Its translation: CASSFIPGTGSQETQYF.